The 21 T cell receptor beta chains presented below share a single source sample, sequenced in a study of blood T cell repertoires in COVID-19. TCRdb's copy holds only in-frame clones and misses some; the assay was immunoSEQ multiplex PCR. The table includes approximately 230,000 clones, just over 85% detected once. Sequencing used PBMCs or T cells enriched from blood (not recorded which). The receptors come from a man aged 35-49 years who had recovered from COVID-19.

The chain joins TRBV29-1 to TRBJ1-2; D is uncertain. Looked up from germline, CDR1 is SQVTM and CDR2 is ANQGSEA. This CDR3 is 10 amino acids long. Trimming pared 3 bases from V and 5 bases from J, leaving 4 bases between. The CDR3 is CSVERYGYTF. The CDR3 bases are TGCAGCGTTGAGAGATATGGCTACACCTTC.

The chain links TRBV19 to TRBJ1-5; possibly TRBD1 for D (5 bases). V was shortened by 5 bases and J by 5 bases, with 19 bases between the two germline ends. Germline assignment: CDR1 LNHDA and CDR2 SQIVND (reference sequence). CDR3 length equals 16 residues. CDR3 in DNA: TGTGCCAGTAGTCCCACAGGAGGGCTTCCATATCAGCCCCAGCATTTT. Protein product: CASSPTGGLPYQPQHF. Full variable domain (remainder filled in from reference TRBV19 and TRBJ1-5): DGGITQSPKYLFRKEGQNVTLSCEQNLNHDAMYWYRQDPGQGLRLIYYSQIVNDFQKGDIAEGYSVSREKKESFPLTVTSAQKNPTAFYLCASSPTGGLPYQPQHFGDGTRLSIL.

The chain combines TRBV2 with TRBJ2-7; D is perhaps TRBD2 (5 bases). Germline assignment: CDR1 SNHLY and CDR2 FYNNEI. CDR3 length: 15 amino acids. Trimming removed 1 base at V and 6 bases at J, with 16 bases between. Here the CDR3 reads CASSEVRGGVGEQYF. In DNA, the CDR3 is TGTGCCAGCAGTGAAGTACGGGGTGGAGTAGGCGAGCAGTACTTC.

The J gene is TRBJ2-3, the V gene TRBV12-3 or TRBV12-4; a weak D match, TRBD1 (5 bases). The CDR3 has 13 amino acids. V was trimmed by 0 bases and J by 5 bases, leaving 6 bases between them. In nucleotides, the CDR3 is TGTGCCAGCAGTTTAGCTCAGGGAGATACGCAGTATTTT. The encoded protein is CASSLAQGDTQYF.

J is TRBJ2-7 and V is TRBV13, with 9 bases fitting TRBD2. This CDR3 contains 18 residues. The trim removed 0 bases at V and 0 bases at J, leaving 9 bases unmatched. From germline, CDR1 is PRHDT and CDR2 FYEKMQ (reference sequence). Here the CDR3 DNA reads TGTGCCAGCAGCTTAGGGTTTCCGGCGGGAGGGCCCTCCTACGAGCAGTACTTC. The encoded protein is CASSLGFPAGGPSYEQYF.

The V and J genes are TRBV7-9 and TRBJ1-1, with D possibly matching TRBD1 (6 bases). The CDR3 length is 15 residues. The germline V gene encodes CDR1 SEHNR and CDR2 FQNEAQ (reference sequence). Trimming left V 2 bases short and J 1 base short, with 11 bases between. For the CDR3, the DNA is TGTGCCAGCAGCTTATCAGGGGAGGGGAACACTGAAGCTTTCTTT. It specifies CASSLSGEGNTEAFF.

The rearrangement links TRBV3-1 (or the pseudogene TRBV3-2) to TRBJ1-2; tentatively, D is TRBD1 (6 bases). This CDR3 is 15 amino acids long. Trimming left V 1 base short and J 4 bases short, with 13 bases between. Germline lookup yields CDR1 LGHDT and CDR2 YNNKEL (reference sequence). The CDR3 nucleotides read TGTGCCAGCAGCCAAGCAAGGACAGATCCCTATGGCTACACCTTC. Residues: CASSQARTDPYGYTF.

The chain has TRBV27 and TRBJ2-1, with TRBD2 matching 12 bases. Trimming cost V 1 base and J 8 bases; bases outside gene matches: 24. CDR1 is MNHEY and CDR2 is SMNVEV in the germline V gene (reference sequence). The CDR3 has 22 residues. CDR3 coding DNA: TGTGCCAGCAGTTTATTTGGAGTCCGGACTAGCGGGATTTTGGGCCGTTTCTATGAGCAGTTCTTC. It is translated as CASSLFGVRTSGILGRFYEQFF.

This chain joins TRBV7-9 and TRBJ2-4; 8 positions agree with TRBD1. The V gene's germline CDR1 is SEHNR and CDR2 FQNEAQ (reference sequence). The CDR3 sequence is 16 residues long. With V trimmed by 5 bases and J by 3 bases, 9 bases remained unmatched. The CDR3 DNA is TGTGCCAGCAGCATGAACAGGGGGGTGGGCAAAAACATTCAGTACTTC. It yields the protein CASSMNRGVGKNIQYF. Variable domain in full (rest from reference TRBV7-9 and TRBJ2-4): DTGVSQNPRHKITKRGQNVTFRCDPISEHNRLYWYRQTLGQGPEFLTYFQNEAQLEKSRLLSDRFSAERPKGSFSTLEIQRTEQGDSAMYLCASSMNRGVGKNIQYFGAGTRLSVL.

This chain joins TRBV28 and TRBJ1-4, with 8 bases matching TRBD1. CDR3 size: 15 residues. Germline-derived CDR1 and CDR2 are MDHEN and SYDVKM. J was trimmed by 8 bases and V by 1 base; bases with no gene match: 6. The CDR3 DNA sequence: TGTGCCAGCAGTTTATATCAGGGGGCGGAAGAAAAACTGTTTTTT. Translation gives CASSLYQGAEEKLFF.

The sample holds a few counts of this clone. The chain carries TRBV30 and TRBJ1-2; a possible D gene is TRBD1 (5 bases). This CDR3 has 13 amino acids. Trimming removed 6 bases from V and 8 bases from J, with 19 bases in between. CDR1 and CDR2 from the germline V gene are GTSNPN and SVGIG (reference sequence). CDR3 in amino acids: CACHRSPAGGYTF. The CDR3 region has the DNA TGTGCCTGTCACCGATCGCCGGCAGGGGGCTACACCTTC.

This clone was recorded at least ten times. The rearrangement uses TRBV9 and TRBJ1-4, with D maybe TRBD1 (5 bases). CDR3 length equals 12 residues. Germline V gives CDR1 SGDLS, CDR2 YYNGEE. Trimming pared 6 bases from V and 5 bases from J, leaving 8 bases between. CDR3 DNA sequence: TGTGCCAGCACAGGGAAAAATGAAAAACTGTTTTTT. Its translation: CASTGKNEKLFF.

This clone appeared a single time. This chain links TRBV10-2 with TRBJ1-5, with D tentatively TRBD1 (6 bases). This CDR3 is built from 15 residues. Germline V gene sequence: CDR1 WSHSY, CDR2 SAAADI. V was trimmed by 4 bases and J by 0 bases, leaving 10 bases between them. CDR3: CASSAGQYSNQPQHF. As DNA, the CDR3 is TGCGCCAGCAGTGCAGGACAGTATAGCAATCAGCCCCAGCATTTT.

This chain uses TRBV27 with TRBJ2-7, with no clear D. This CDR3 spans 14 amino acids. The V gene's germline CDR1 is MNHEY and CDR2 SMNVEV (reference sequence). Between the trimmed V and J ends, which lost 0 bases and 6 bases, there was a span of 12 bases. CDR3 DNA: TGTGCCAGCAGTTTATCTCCCGGAGTCGTCGAGCAGTACTTC. Its protein product is CASSLSPGVVEQYF.

The rearrangement links TRBV6-5 to TRBJ2-3; a possible D gene is TRBD1 (6 bases). This CDR3 contains 14 residues. Trimming took 6 bases from V and 5 from J, leaving 15 bases between them. Germline CDR1 reads MNHEY; CDR2 reads SVGAGI. For the CDR3, the DNA is TGTGCCAGCAGCCAAGGACAGACGAAAGATACGCAGTATTTT. This translates into CASSQGQTKDTQYF.

The chain links TRBV23-1 to TRBJ2-5, with 10 bases matching TRBD1. TRBV23-1 is an ORF; its function is uncertain. V lost 7 bases to trimming and J lost 3 bases; unmatched junction nucleotides: 8. The CDR3 is 15 residues long. CDR3: CASTTLDRGKETQYF. CDR3 DNA sequence: TGCGCCAGCACTACTTTGGACAGGGGGAAAGAGACCCAGTACTTC.

The chain carries TRBV30 and TRBJ2-3; 9 positions agree with TRBD1. With 3 bases clipped from V and 3 bases from J, the junction kept 10 bases outside the gene matches. Germline V lookup: CDR1 GTSNPN, CDR2 SVGIG (reference sequence). CDR3 size: 16 residues. This chain's CDR3 is CAWRGLTGGRTDTQYF. The CDR3 nucleotides read TGTGCCTGGAGGGGCCTTACAGGGGGCCGGACAGATACGCAGTATTTT.

This chain's CDR3 is CASSQGRGGTDTQYF. The DNA for the CDR3 is TGCGCCAGCAGCCAAGGTCGGGGGGGGACAGATACGCAGTATTTT. This chain uses TRBV4-1 with TRBJ2-3, with 8 bases lining up with TRBD2. Unmatched junction bases numbered 3, after V lost 1 base and J lost 3 bases. The CDR3 length is 15 residues. Germline CDR1 is MGHRA and CDR2 is YSYEKL.

This sequence joins TRBV4-1 and TRBJ1-2, with D tentatively TRBD1 (6 bases). The CDR3 covers 17 residues. Trimming removed 4 bases from V and 2 bases from J, with 20 bases in between. Germline V gives CDR1 MGHRA, CDR2 YSYEKL. The CDR3 DNA is TGCGCCAGCAGCCTGGGGACACGTACGATGGCCAACTATGGCTACACCTTC. Its translation: CASSLGTRTMANYGYTF.

The chain carries TRBV7-9 and TRBJ1-5; perhaps TRBD1 as D (5 bases). V dropped 3 bases and J dropped 5 bases, with 8 bases sitting between them. The CDR3 spans 13 residues. The germline V gene has CDR1 SEHNR and CDR2 FQNEAQ (reference sequence). CDR3 coding DNA: TGTGCCAGCAGCTTCGACAGTGATCAGCCCCAGCATTTT. Amino acid sequence: CASSFDSDQPQHF.

The CDR3 loop is CASSVADRTDHQGGYTF. The CDR3 DNA reads as TGTGCCAGCAGCGTAGCGGACAGGACAGACCACCAAGGAGGCTACACCTTC. This rearrangement joins TRBV9 to TRBJ1-2, with 7 bases that match TRBD1. Germline CDR1 is SGDLS and CDR2 is YYNGEE. The ends lost 0 bases at V and 8 bases at J; junction bases unmatched: 16. CDR3 length equals 17 residues. Variable domain in full (rest from reference TRBV9 and TRBJ1-2): DSGVTQTPKHLITATGQRVTLRCSPRSGDLSVYWYQQSLDQGLQFLIQYYNGEERAKGNILERFSAQQFPDLHSELNLSSLELGDSALYFCASSVADRTDHQGGYTFGSGTRLTVV.